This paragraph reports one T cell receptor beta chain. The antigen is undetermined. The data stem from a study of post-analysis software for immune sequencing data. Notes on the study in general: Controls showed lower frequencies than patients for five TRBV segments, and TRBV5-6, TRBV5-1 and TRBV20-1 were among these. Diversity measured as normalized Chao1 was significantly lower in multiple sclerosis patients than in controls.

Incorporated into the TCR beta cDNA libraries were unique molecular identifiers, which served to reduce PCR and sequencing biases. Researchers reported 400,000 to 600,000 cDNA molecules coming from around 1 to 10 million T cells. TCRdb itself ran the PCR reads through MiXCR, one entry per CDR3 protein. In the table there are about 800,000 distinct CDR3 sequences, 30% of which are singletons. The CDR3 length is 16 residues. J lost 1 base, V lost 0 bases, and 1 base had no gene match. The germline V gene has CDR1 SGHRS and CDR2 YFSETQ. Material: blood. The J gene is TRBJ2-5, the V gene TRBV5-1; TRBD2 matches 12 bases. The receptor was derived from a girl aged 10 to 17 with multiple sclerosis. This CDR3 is CASSLVGLAGQETQYF. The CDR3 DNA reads TGCGCCAGCAGCTTGGTGGGACTAGCGGGCCAAGAGACCCAGTACTTC.